One sample yielded the 15 T cell receptor beta chains listed below, sequenced in a study of blood T cells in healthy people across ages (dated by TCRdb to the mid-2010s). Receptor libraries were prepared by 5' RACE. Reads for this sample came from an Illumina HiSeq 2500. The second PCR ran for roughly 6 to 11 cycles and used a J-beta primer mix along with a sample-barcoded 5' primer. Starting from the raw public reads, TCRdb applied fastp trimming at Q25, assembled clones with MiXCR and retained in-frame beta chains. A single entry per CDR3 protein holds the most common genes and DNA from its merged rows. Present in this sample are 650,000 to 900,000 distinct CDR3 sequences, around 62% of which were seen just once. The ten largest make up 25% to 35% of the sample. The specimen was blood. The receptor source for this set is a man aged 25 to 40 in good health.

This rearrangement joins TRBV24-1 to TRBJ2-1; no clear D. The DNA matches TRBJ2-4 better at its end, which makes the J call doubtful. CDR1 and CDR2 (germline): KGHDR, SFDVKD. This CDR3 has 16 amino acids. The CDR3 region is CATSDLWKIAKNIQYF. The CDR3 nucleotides are TGTGCCACCAGTGATTTGTGGAAGATCGCCAAAAACATTCAGTACTTC.

This chain joins TRBV7-8 and TRBJ2-1; 7 bases agree with TRBD1. V shed 6 bases and J 0 bases; nucleotides not matched to a gene: 5. The V gene's germline CDR1 is SGHVS and CDR2 FQNEAQ. CDR3 length equals 15 residues. The CDR3 DNA follows: TGTGCCAGCAGGGGTGACAGGGCCTCCTACAATGAGCAGTTCTTC. It codes for CASRGDRASYNEQFF.

J is TRBJ2-1 and V is TRBV5-1; D gene uncertain. This CDR3 comprises 14 residues. V was cut by 2 bases and J by 5 bases, with 11 bases left in between. Germline loops: CDR1 SGHRS, CDR2 YFSETQ. The DNA for the CDR3 is TGCGCCAGCAGCTTTTCGGCCCCTAACAATGAGCAGTTCTTC. Protein product: CASSFSAPNNEQFF.

Only one count was recorded for this clonotype. The chain combines TRBV7-8 with TRBJ2-1; D possibly corresponds to TRBD2 (5 bases). This CDR3 region has 16 residues. The germline CDR1 and CDR2 sequences are SGHVS and FQNEAQ. Between the trimmed V and J ends, which lost 5 bases and 7 bases, there was a span of 21 bases. The CDR3: CASSLRWLAPNNEQFF. The CDR3 coding sequence is TGTGCCAGCAGCCTAAGGTGGCTAGCCCCGAATAATGAGCAGTTCTTC.

This clonotype was seen a few times. The chain couples TRBV3-1 to TRBJ2-5, with 8 bases identical to TRBD2. CDR3 length equals 15 residues. Trimming took 4 bases from V and 5 from J; bases not matched to a gene: 9. Germline V gives CDR1 LGHDT, CDR2 YNNKEL (reference sequence). The CDR3 region has the DNA TGTGCCAGCAGCCCGTCCGCCGGGGGGGCCGAGACCCAGTACTTC. Translating gives CASSPSAGGAETQYF.

This clonotype was seen a handful of times. The rearrangement uses TRBV6-5 and TRBJ1-6, with unresolved D. Germline V gene lookup returns CDR1 MNHEY and CDR2 SVGAGI. This CDR3 is 17 amino acids long. With 2 bases removed from V and 0 bases from J, the gap between germline ends came to 11 bases. CDR3 protein: CASSYEGRSSYNSPLHF. CDR3 DNA sequence: TGTGCCAGCAGTTACGAGGGTCGGAGCTCCTATAATTCACCCCTCCACTTT.

V usage is TRBV4-3 and J usage is TRBJ2-1, with D perhaps being TRBD1 or TRBD2 (6 bases each). Trimming pared 0 bases from V and 13 bases from J, leaving 19 bases between. The germline gives CDR1 LGHNA, CDR2 YSLEER. This CDR3 is 15 amino acids long. The CDR3 region is CASSQDQGGQETQFF. The CDR3 nucleotides are TGCGCCAGCAGCCAAGATCAAGGGGGGCAAGAGACCCAGTTCTTC.

This clonotype appeared a few times. CDR3 DNA: TGCGCCAGCAGCCAAGAAGTTGGTCGGGAGACCCAGTACTTC. Its translation: CASSQEVGRETQYF. The gene calls are TRBV4-3 and TRBJ2-5; no definite D call. Trimming removed 0 bases from V and 5 bases from J, with 10 bases in between. Germline-derived CDR1 and CDR2 are LGHNA and YSLEER. This CDR3 spans 14 amino acids.

The V gene is TRBV3-1, the J gene TRBJ2-7, with D perhaps being TRBD1 or TRBD2 (5 bases each). The DNA end lines up better with TRBJ2-5; the J call may be wrong. The CDR3 is 14 amino acids. Germline assignment: CDR1 LGHDT and CDR2 YNNKEL (reference sequence). The CDR3 DNA is TGTGCCAGCAGCCAAGATGGGACGGTGGGGACCCAGTACTTC. Amino acid sequence: CASSQDGTVGTQYF.

J is TRBJ2-7 and V is TRBV12-3 or TRBV12-4; unclear D gene. CDR3 size: 15 residues. V was pared by 2 bases and J by 3 bases, with 14 bases between. CDR3 DNA: TGTGCCAGCAGTTTAATGGACCGGTCTCGCTACGAGCAGTACTTC. It specifies CASSLMDRSRYEQYF.

The chain employs TRBV7-6 and TRBJ2-4, with 7 bases identical to TRBD2. Near its end, the DNA agrees better with TRBJ2-7, so the J call may be wrong. CDR1 SGHVS and CDR2 FNYEAQ come from the germline V gene. The CDR3 has 14 residues. This CDR3 is CASSTGTNTYEQYF. In nucleotides, the CDR3 is TGTGCCAGCAGCACCGGGACTAACACCTACGAGCAGTACTTC.

V and J are TRBV25-1 and TRBJ2-3; 9 bases agree with TRBD1. The CDR3 sequence is 18 residues long. Germline CDR1 and CDR2: MGHDK and SYGVNS. The junction had 18 bases not matched to a gene; V was cut back by 7 bases and J by 4 bases. The CDR3 bases are TGTGCCAGCATCAACTCCCAATGGACAGGGGATCATCCAGATACGCAGTATTTT. This gives the protein CASINSQWTGDHPDTQYF.

The table lists this clonotype with a few counts. The chain is built from TRBV11-2 and TRBJ1-1; D remains unclear. Germline V gene data show CDR1 as SGHAT and CDR2 as FQNNGV. The V end lost 5 bases, the J end lost 2 bases, and 9 bases lay between the germline ends. The CDR3 consists of 13 residues. CDR3 amino acids: CASSPEPNTEAFF. For the CDR3, the DNA is TGTGCCAGCAGCCCCGAACCCAACACTGAAGCTTTCTTT.

This clonotype was found a few times. V is TRBV6-5 and J is TRBJ2-7, with TRBD1 identical over 9 bases. The CDR3 contains 15 residues. The germline V gene has CDR1 MNHEY and CDR2 SVGAGI. V shed 3 bases and J 4 bases; nucleotides not matched to a gene: 7. The CDR3 bases are TGTGCCAGCAGTTATCCCGGGACAGGGTTTTACGAGCAGTACTTC. This sequence encodes CASSYPGTGFYEQYF.

This clonotype came up many times. The V and J genes are TRBV20-1 and TRBJ2-1; 10 bases map to TRBD1. V lost 1 base to trimming and J lost 3 bases; unmatched junction nucleotides: 3. This CDR3 has 15 residues. Germline CDR1 is DFQATT and CDR2 is SNEGSKA (reference sequence). The chain's CDR3 is CSARVGDRGYNEQFF. CDR3 bases: TGCAGTGCTAGAGTGGGGGACAGGGGCTACAATGAGCAGTTCTTC.